Sequencing of this T cell receptor beta chain was carried out in a study of shared clonotypes between healthy human individuals. Points on this clone: What it recognizes is unknown. The germline gene is not matched at one end of the junction; a read error may be the cause.

Each PCR replicate from the sorted subsets contained around 0.2 ug DNA, which is roughly 33,000 T cell genomes. The data were produced by immunoSEQ multiplex PCR, yet TCRdb's version contains in-frame clones alone and is incomplete. The sample includes millions of clones, approximately 94% seen only once; the top ten take around 0.14%. Overall study findings and caveats: An effect of sequencing depth on clonotype sharing among donors was expected. Larger richness was generally estimated for naive than memory subsets. Clonotypes shared by all four donors outscored non-shared clonotypes in generation probability.

This sequence originates from a man aged 18-30 years in good health. Material: naive CD4+ T cells sorted from blood. The subset: CD45RA+ positively selected.

CDR3 sequence: CASTQRTGLPYNEQFF. The CDR3 coding sequence is TGTGCCAGCACCCAGCGGACAGGGCTCCCCTATAATGAGCAGTTCTTC. The rearrangement links TRBV11-2 to TRBJ2-1; TRBD1 aligns across 8 bases. Germline V gives CDR1 SGHAT, CDR2 FQNNGV. CDR3 length equals 16 residues.